What follows are 21 T cell receptor beta chains derived from one specimen sequenced in a study of read filtering for tumor transcriptome and immune sequencing. From 400 to 450 ng of RNA, a library with molecular barcoded alpha/delta and beta/gamma adaptors was made. MiXCR, run by TCRdb on the reads, gives a single entry per CDR3 protein. This table has some 40,000 distinct CDR3 sequences, 14% appearing once. The sequenced material came from a population of CD138-negative cells sorted from bone marrow. The receptors come from a donor aged 40 or older with multiple myeloma.

The V gene is TRBV20-1, the J gene TRBJ1-5, with D possibly matching TRBD1 (5 bases). The germline V gene has CDR1 DFQATT and CDR2 SNEGSKA (reference sequence). This CDR3 comprises 14 residues. V gave up 1 base and J gave up 0 bases, with 7 bases separating them. CDR3: CSARAGDSNQPQHF. CDR3 DNA sequence: TGCAGTGCTAGAGCGGGGGATAGCAATCAGCCCCAGCATTTT.

Notes on this clonotype: This sequence may be a read error, since a much larger clone differs from it by one base. This CDR3 is missing its conserved last phenylalanine or tryptophan, likely due to a read error. V usage is TRBV3-1 and J usage is TRBJ2-5; D perhaps matches TRBD2 (6 bases). V was trimmed by 6 bases and J by 0 bases, leaving 17 bases between them. This CDR3 has 16 residues. Germline CDR1 LGHDT, CDR2 YNNKEL (reference sequence). The CDR3 coding sequence is TGTGCCAGCAGTCACACGGGGGTTTGGTACCAAGAGACCCAGTACTCC. As protein: CASSHTGVWYQETQYS.

Worth noting for this clonotype: With only one base between it and a far larger clone, this is likely a read error. The gene calls are TRBV12-3 or TRBV12-4 and TRBJ1-5; tentative D call: TRBD1 (6 bases). The DNA end is a closer match to TRBJ2-3, so the J assignment may be wrong. This CDR3 has 15 residues. The chain's CDR3 is CASSLQGISNQPQYF. CDR3 nucleotide sequence: TGTGCCAGCAGTCTGCAGGGGATTAGCAATCAGCCCCAGTATTTT.

In its sample, this clonotype was seen many times. V is TRBV20-1 and J is TRBJ2-3; a possible D gene is TRBD1 (7 bases). V was pared by 8 bases and J by 5 bases, with 17 bases between. Germline CDR1 reads DFQATT; CDR2 reads SNEGSKA (reference sequence). There are 13 residues in the CDR3. Here the CDR3 DNA reads TGCAGTTACCAGGAGGGGGCGGGAGATACGCAGTATTTT. It specifies CSYQEGAGDTQYF.

This clonotype was counted at least ten times. V is TRBV5-1 and J is TRBJ2-7; 8 bases fit TRBD1. The CDR3 contains 15 residues. V dropped 2 bases and J dropped 9; count of bases not matched to a gene: 13. Germline CDR1 SGHRS, CDR2 YFSETQ. This chain's CDR3 is CASSFGGQDEYAQYF. In DNA, the CDR3 is TGCGCCAGCAGCTTTGGGGGACAGGATGAGTATGCGCAGTACTTC.

This clonotype was detected ten times or more. The chain couples TRBV24-1 to TRBJ2-2, with TRBD2 as a possible D gene (5 bases). There are 13 residues in the CDR3. Germline V CDR1 and CDR2: KGHDR, SFDVKD. The V end was cut by 3 bases, the J end by 4 bases, with 5 bases between. CDR3 coding DNA: TGTGCCACCAGTGATGCGGGCACCGGGGAGCTGTTTTTT. It specifies CATSDAGTGELFF.

The genes are TRBV6-2 or TRBV6-3 and TRBJ1-3; the D is unclear. This CDR3 is built from 15 residues. CDR1 MNHEY and CDR2 SVGEGT come from the germline V gene. V was shortened by 7 bases and J by 4 bases, with 17 bases between the two germline ends. CDR3 sequence: CASIKEASGGNTIYF. The CDR3 DNA sequence: TGTGCCAGCATTAAGGAGGCCTCGGGAGGAAACACCATATATTTT.

To note about this clonotype: This may arise from a read error, as a much more abundant clone is one base away. The chain has TRBV7-3 and TRBJ1-1; D is undetermined. Germline V gene lookup returns CDR1 SGHTA and CDR2 FQGTGA. The length of the CDR3 is 13 residues. CDR3 sequence: CASSFHMNTGAFF. The CDR3 DNA sequence: TGTGCCAGCAGCTTCCATATGAACACTGGAGCTTTCTTT.

This clonotype was recorded at least ten times. The germline gene is not matched at one end of the junction; a read error may be the cause. V is TRBV3-1 and J is TRBJ2-2; D could derive from TRBD1 or TRBD2 (6 bases each). This CDR3 has 14 amino acids. In germline, CDR1 is LGHDT, CDR2 YNNKEL (reference sequence). The CDR3 sequence is CASSQVGGTRELFF. The CDR3 DNA reads TGTGCCAGCAGCCAAGTGGGGGGCACCAGGGAGCTGTTTTTT. The whole variable domain, filled in from reference TRBV3-1 and TRBJ2-2, reads DTAVSQTPKYLVTQMGNDKSIKCEQNLGHDTMYWYKQDSKKFLKIMFSYNNKELIINETVPNRFSPKSPDKAHLNLHINSLELGDSAVYFCASSQVGGTRELFFGEGSRLTVL.

This clonotype was counted ten times or more. This chain connects TRBV29-1 to TRBJ1-1, with no clear D. V lost 2 bases, J lost 4 bases, and 5 bases lay in between. CDR3 length: 11 amino acids. Germline CDR1 SQVTM, CDR2 ANQGSEA. In nucleotides, the CDR3 is TGCAGCGTTGAAACCCCCACTGAAGCTTTCTTT. The encoded protein is CSVETPTEAFF.

Notes on this clonotype: A much more abundant neighbour one base away suggests this may be a read error. Since the CDR3 does not end with the conserved phenylalanine or tryptophan, this likely comes from a read error. This chain links TRBV4-1 with TRBJ2-2; D might be TRBD2 (6 bases). CDR3 size: 14 residues. Germline CDR1 reads MGHRA; CDR2 reads YSYEKL. V was shortened by 0 bases and J by 10 bases, with 12 bases between the two germline ends. The CDR3 nucleotides read TGCGCCAGCAGCCAAGATCGGGGAGGAAAGGAGCTGTTTTCT. Encoded protein: CASSQDRGGKELFS.

The sample holds a few counts of this clonotype. The genes are TRBV7-9 and TRBJ2-5; TRBD1 might be the D (5 bases). The CDR3 contains 14 residues. Looked up from germline, CDR1 is SEHNR and CDR2 is FQNEAQ (reference sequence). Trimming left V 4 bases short and J 2 bases short, with 11 bases between. CDR3 loop: CASSWSGPQETQYF. The CDR3 DNA reads TGTGCCAGCAGCTGGTCAGGGCCACAAGAGACCCAGTACTTC.

Comment on this clonotype: A much larger clonotype is one base distant, so this may be a read error. The chain is built from TRBV29-1 and TRBJ2-3; the match to TRBD2 covers 8 bases. Germline V gene sequence: CDR1 SQVTM, CDR2 ANQGSEA. The CDR3 has 14 amino acids. V was clipped by 8 bases and J by 1 base; unmatched bases: 8. The chain's CDR3 is CSSKRRGGTDTQYF. In DNA form, the CDR3 reads TGCAGCTCAAAGCGGCGGGGGGGCACAGATACGCAGTATTTT.

This clonotype was counted many times. V and J are TRBV5-1 and TRBJ1-1; TRBD1 matches at 9 bases. CDR1 SGHRS and CDR2 YFSETQ come from the germline V gene. This CDR3 has 16 residues. V lost 0 bases, J lost 4 bases, and 7 bases stayed unmatched. In DNA, the CDR3 is TGCGCCAGCAGCTTGGGCTTACAGGGGGCTGGCACTGAAGCTTTCTTT. It is translated as CASSLGLQGAGTEAFF.

This clonotype was detected ten times or more. The CDR3 is CSATLQPTDTQYF. In DNA form, the CDR3 reads TGCAGTGCTACTCTGCAGCCCACAGATACGCAGTATTTT. The chain employs TRBV20-1 and TRBJ2-3; no clear D gene. The CDR3 consists of 13 residues. Germline V gene data show CDR1 as DFQATT and CDR2 as SNEGSKA (reference sequence). With 4 bases removed from V and 2 bases from J, the gap between germline ends came to 10 bases.

This clonotype has more than one count but fewer than ten. The gene calls are TRBV10-3 and TRBJ2-2, with 7 bases lining up with TRBD1. V lost 10 bases and J lost 0; bases outside the gene matches: 5. The germline CDR1 and CDR2 sequences are ENHRY and SYGVKD. CDR3 size: 14 residues. The CDR3 sequence: CATLDRTNTGELFF. For the CDR3, the DNA is TGTGCCACCTTGGACAGGACGAACACCGGGGAGCTGTTTTTT.

This clonotype was counted at least ten times. This rearrangement joins TRBV6-6 to TRBJ2-3; 8 positions agree with TRBD1. The CDR3 runs to 14 residues. V lost 4 bases to trimming and J lost 3 bases; unmatched junction nucleotides: 3. Germline CDR1 MNHNY, CDR2 SVGAGI (reference sequence). CDR3 coding DNA: TGTGCCAGCAGTTCCCGGACAGGGACAGATACGCAGTATTTT. Residues: CASSSRTGTDTQYF.

This clonotype was recorded at least ten times. The chain links TRBV9 to TRBJ2-3; 8 nucleotides align to TRBD2. The V segment lost 4 bases and the J segment 4 bases; nucleotides outside the gene matches: 2. In germline, CDR1 is SGDLS, CDR2 YYNGEE. The CDR3 covers 13 residues. CDR3: CASSSGGADTQYF. Written as DNA, the CDR3 is TGTGCCAGCAGCTCCGGGGGGGCAGATACGCAGTATTTT.

The chain is built from TRBV20-1 and TRBJ2-2; weak D call: TRBD2 (6 bases). Trimming pared 2 bases from V and 6 bases from J, leaving 7 bases between. The CDR3 covers 12 residues. CDR1 is DFQATT and CDR2 is SNEGSKA in the germline V gene (reference sequence). In nucleotides, the CDR3 is TGCAGTGCTAGACCGGGGGCCGGGGAGCTGTTTTTT. It specifies CSARPGAGELFF.

This clonotype was found many times. This chain connects TRBV4-1 to TRBJ1-4; D ambiguous. Per the germline V gene, CDR1 is MGHRA and CDR2 is YSYEKL. Trimming stripped 0 bases from V and 4 bases from J, with 9 bases between. This CDR3 is built from 15 residues. CDR3 sequence: CASSQDSGSNEKLFF. Here the CDR3 DNA reads TGCGCCAGCAGCCAAGACAGCGGGAGTAATGAAAAACTGTTTTTT.

This clonotype appeared many times. DNA of the CDR3: TGTGCCAGCAGTCTCTTGCGGGGAGAGACCCAGTACTTC. Translation: CASSLLRGETQYF. This chain uses TRBV2 with TRBJ2-5; perhaps TRBD2 as D (6 bases). Germline V CDR1 and CDR2: SNHLY, FYNNEI. There are 13 residues in the CDR3. Trimming left V 5 bases short and J 4 bases short, with 11 bases between.